Each of the 9 T cell receptor beta chains below was sequenced from the same sample in a study of shared clonotypes between healthy human individuals. The naive CD8 population came from CD45RO-negative cells selected for CCR7, without terminally differentiated effector memory CD45RA+ cells. Sequencing used immunoSEQ multiplex PCR; TCRdb keeps in-frame clones, though not all of them. The sample carries some 2.1 million clones, about 94% recorded once. The specimen was naive CD8+ T cells from PBMCs. The receptors here all came from a man between 18 and 35 years old in good health. Some clones in this sample may be carry-over from other donors' samples.

The chain couples TRBV2 to TRBJ2-1; D gene unclear. Between the trimmed V and J ends, which lost 3 bases and 4 bases, there was a span of 7 bases. The length of the CDR3 is 13 residues. Germline-derived CDR1 and CDR2 are SNHLY and FYNNEI. In nucleotides, the CDR3 is TGTGCCAGCAGTGATGGTTTTTACAATGAGCAGTTCTTC. Translated: CASSDGFYNEQFF. Using reference TRBV2 and TRBJ2-1 for the parts outside the CDR3, the full variable domain is EPEVTQTPSHQVTQMGQEVILRCVPISNHLYFYWYRQILGQKVEFLVSFYNNEISEKSEIFDDQFSVERPDGSNFTLKIRSTKLEDSAMYFCASSDGFYNEQFFGPGTRLTVL.

The CDR3 reads CASSLGSALFF. CDR3 in DNA: TGTGCCAGCAGCTTAGGGTCGGCCCTGTTCTTC. V usage is TRBV13 and J usage is TRBJ2-1; D uncertain. CDR1 and CDR2 from the germline V gene are PRHDT and FYEKMQ (reference sequence). This CDR3 has 11 amino acids. V lost 0 bases and J lost 15, with 9 bases in between.

This chain joins TRBV13 and TRBJ2-5, with TRBD2 identical over 10 bases. This CDR3 comprises 16 residues. V dropped 1 base and J dropped 4; count of bases not matched to a gene: 6. Looked up from germline, CDR1 is PRHDT and CDR2 is FYEKMQ (reference sequence). The CDR3 loop reads CASSLALAGAGETQYF. CDR3 nucleotides: TGTGCCAGCAGCTTAGCTCTAGCGGGAGCCGGAGAGACCCAGTACTTC.

The V gene is TRBV19, the J gene TRBJ2-1; D gene unclear. This CDR3 has 12 amino acids. V lost 4 bases and J 6 bases, leaving 7 bases between the germline ends. CDR1 and CDR2 from the germline V gene are LNHDA and SQIVND (reference sequence). CDR3 coding DNA: TGTGCCAGTAGTACTGATTTCAATGAGCAGTTCTTC. Its translation: CASSTDFNEQFF.

The CDR3 spells CASSSGSEEQYF. DNA for the CDR3: TGTGCCAGCAGCTCAGGGTCGGAGGAGCAGTACTTC. V and J are TRBV13 and TRBJ2-7; D is possibly TRBD1 (5 bases). The germline V and J ends were trimmed by 4 bases and 7 bases, with 11 bases remaining between them. Germline V gene data show CDR1 as PRHDT and CDR2 as FYEKMQ (reference sequence). This CDR3 has 12 residues.

The chain has TRBV19 and TRBJ1-5; 8 bases map to TRBD1. CDR3 size: 13 residues. After removal of 10 bases from V and 1 base from J, the junction contained 3 bases not matched to a gene. Germline assignment: CDR1 LNHDA and CDR2 SQIVND (reference sequence). This CDR3 reads CATRQGSNQPQHF. The CDR3 nucleotides read TGTGCCACTAGACAGGGGAGCAATCAGCCCCAGCATTTT. The whole variable domain, remainder taken from reference TRBV19 and TRBJ1-5, is DGGITQSPKYLFRKEGQNVTLSCEQNLNHDAMYWYRQDPGQGLRLIYYSQIVNDFQKGDIAEGYSVSREKKESFPLTVTSAQKNPTAFYLCATRQGSNQPQHFGDGTRLSIL.

This chain joins TRBV28 and TRBJ2-1, with TRBD2 as a possible D gene (6 bases). The CDR3 has 12 residues. Trimming pared 11 bases from V and 10 bases from J, leaving 18 bases between. Germline V lookup: CDR1 MDHEN, CDR2 SYDVKM. This chain's CDR3 is CACGGEKPEQFF. DNA of the CDR3: TGTGCCTGCGGAGGGGAGAAGCCCGAGCAGTTCTTC.

This chain connects TRBV2 to TRBJ1-2; the D gene is possibly TRBD1 (5 bases). V was cut by 6 bases and J by 5 bases, with 16 bases left in between. The CDR3 is 14 amino acids. Germline V gene data show CDR1 as SNHLY and CDR2 as FYNNEI. CDR3 in DNA: TGTGCCAGCAGGCCGCCTGAGGGGTGGTATGGCTACACCTTC. It specifies CASRPPEGWYGYTF. Using reference TRBV2 and TRBJ1-2 for the parts outside the CDR3, the full variable domain is EPEVTQTPSHQVTQMGQEVILRCVPISNHLYFYWYRQILGQKVEFLVSFYNNEISEKSEIFDDQFSVERPDGSNFTLKIRSTKLEDSAMYFCASRPPEGWYGYTFGSGTRLTVV.

This chain joins TRBV19 and TRBJ1-1; TRBD1 agrees at 9 bases. V was clipped by 4 bases and J by 2 bases; unmatched bases: 8. This CDR3 is built from 16 residues. Germline V gives CDR1 LNHDA, CDR2 SQIVND (reference sequence). CDR3 coding DNA: TGTGCCAGTAGTACCTTTGGGACAGGGTTAAACACTGAAGCTTTCTTT. This sequence encodes CASSTFGTGLNTEAFF.